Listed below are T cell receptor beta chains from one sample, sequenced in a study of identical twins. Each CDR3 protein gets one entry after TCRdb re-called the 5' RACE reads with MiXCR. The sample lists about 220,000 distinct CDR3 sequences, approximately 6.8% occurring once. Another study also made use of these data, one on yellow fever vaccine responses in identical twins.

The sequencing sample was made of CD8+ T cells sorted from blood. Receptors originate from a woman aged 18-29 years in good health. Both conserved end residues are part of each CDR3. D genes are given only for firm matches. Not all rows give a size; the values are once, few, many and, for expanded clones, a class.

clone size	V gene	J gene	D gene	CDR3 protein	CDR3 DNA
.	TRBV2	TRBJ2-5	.	CARRVGVQETQYF	TGTGCCAGACGAGTCGGGGTGCAAGAGACCCAGTACTTC
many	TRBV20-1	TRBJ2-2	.	CSARDQGRSTGELFF	TGCAGTGCTAGAGATCAAGGACGGAGCACCGGGGAGCTGTTTTTT
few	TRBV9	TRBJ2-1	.	CASSVGGPSYNEQFF	TGTGCCAGCAGCGTAGGAGGTCCATCTTACAATGAGCAGTTCTTC
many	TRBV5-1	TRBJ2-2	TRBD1	CASSTGQGRTGELFF	TGCGCCAGCAGCACTGGACAGGGACGAACCGGGGAGCTGTTTTTT
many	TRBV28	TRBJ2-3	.	CASSPVQGLPSTDTQYF	TGTGCCAGCAGTCCCGTCCAGGGCCTTCCTAGCACAGATACGCAGTATTTT
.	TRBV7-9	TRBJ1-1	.	CASSPLEGNTEAFF	TGTGCCAGCAGCCCGTTGGAGGGAAACACTGAAGCTTTCTTT
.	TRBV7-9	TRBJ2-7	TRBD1	CASSSHTGQGAYEQYF	TGTGCCAGCAGCTCCCATACCGGACAGGGGGCCTACGAGCAGTACTTC
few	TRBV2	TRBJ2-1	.	CASSESRYPNINEQFF	TGTGCCAGCAGTGAAAGTCGTTATCCGAACATCAATGAGCAGTTCTTC
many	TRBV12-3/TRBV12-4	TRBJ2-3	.	CASSAKSRLGTDTQYF	TGTGCCAGCAGTGCAAAGAGTCGGTTGGGCACAGATACGCAGTATTTT
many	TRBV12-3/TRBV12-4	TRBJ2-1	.	CASSLDGYYNEQFF	TGTGCCAGCAGTTTAGACGGCTACTACAATGAGCAGTTCTTC
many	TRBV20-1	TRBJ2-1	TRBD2	CSAGTSGGPVNEQFF	TGCAGTGCTGGGACTAGCGGGGGGCCCGTCAATGAGCAGTTCTTC